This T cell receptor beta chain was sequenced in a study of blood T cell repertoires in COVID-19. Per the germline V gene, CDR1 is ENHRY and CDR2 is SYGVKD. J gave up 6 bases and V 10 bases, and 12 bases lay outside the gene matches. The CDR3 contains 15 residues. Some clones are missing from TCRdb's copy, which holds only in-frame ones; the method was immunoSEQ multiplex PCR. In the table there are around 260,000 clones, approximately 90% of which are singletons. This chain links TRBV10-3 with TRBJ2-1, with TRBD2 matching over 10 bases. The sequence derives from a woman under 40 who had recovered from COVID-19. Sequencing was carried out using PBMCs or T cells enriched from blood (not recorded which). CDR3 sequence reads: CASNLAGEGANEQFF. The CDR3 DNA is TGTGCCAGCAACCTAGCGGGAGAGGGGGCCAATGAGCAGTTCTTC.